This T cell receptor beta chain is from a study of regulatory T cells in long-lasting Graves disease (TCRdb year 2021). Regarding the research as a whole: In the newly diagnosed Graves' disease group, patients had been taking antithyroid drugs for less than 3 months. TCR sequencing covered some 13 persistent and about 20 newly diagnosed Graves' disease patients, some 33 samples in total. This study used TCR sequencing and RNA sequencing of peripheral blood to compare persistent Graves' disease patients against newly diagnosed Graves' disease patients. The study took place in China and was registered as a clinical trial.

This clonotype has ten or more counts. Its specific antigen is unknown. Per-base qualities were not stored, and no clone one base away is much larger. Germline trimming: 6 bases from V, 6 bases from J; junction bases outside gene matches: 4. The CDR3 starts with the cysteine, ends with the phenylalanine, and has 13 residues. The kept DNA is CDR3 alone, 39 bases in frame from the first base. The germline V gene encodes CDR1 SQVTM and CDR2 ANQGSEA. Results and caveats for the whole study, not just this receptor: Persistent disease showed preferential use of TRBV28, TRBJ1-2 and TRBJ2-5, whereas newly diagnosed disease favored TRBV20-1 and TRBJ2-1. Lower TCR Shannon entropy and fewer highly expanded clones were observed in persistent Graves' disease patients than in newly diagnosed patients, which suggested clonal expansion. Because the primary lesion, thyroid tissue, could not be accessed, the study looked at peripheral blood alone. A larger number of public clonotypes was shared among persistent patients (approximately 2,500) than among newly diagnosed patients (roughly 970). Sequencing and analysis were restricted to the TCR beta chain. The authors acknowledged the small sample size as a limitation that may reduce accuracy.

Library construction relied on multiplex PCR. Sequenced using an Illumina HiSeq 4000. iRepertoire HTBI primers and Arm-PCR amplification of CDR3 regions were used to construct TCR beta libraries. PCR products were gel purified before sequencing. Per the authors' processing: Gene usage analysis of CDR3 amino acid clonotypes used the approximately 62 TRBV and 14 TRBJ segments found across samples. COPE and FqMerger were used to merge the filtered high-quality paired reads into contigs. Contigs were aligned with BLAST to IMGT TRBV, TRBD and TRBJ reference genes, and CDR3 was defined per IMGT. Any clonotype with a frequency above 0.1% was counted as a highly expanded clone. Repertoire diversity was measured by Shannon entropy, and V-J evenness by the Gini coefficient. A clonotype was considered public if more than one individual shared it. TCRdb took the public reads, trimmed them with fastp at Q25, ran MiXCR for clone calling and kept in-frame beta chains. Every entry covers one CDR3 protein and lists the most common genes and DNA from its rows. For this entry, the V and J calls and clone size follow TCRdb and not the study's own pipeline. This sample gives roughly 400,000 distinct CDR3 sequences in total; less than 20% of them show up just once. The top ten constitute 23% of the sample.

The time point label on this specimen signifies: newly diagnosed GD, antithyroid drugs for less than 3 months. For both TCR sequencing and RNA sequencing, RNA was extracted from PBMCs using TRIzol. Graves' disease was diagnosed according to American Thyroid Association guidelines. The patients came from an endocrinology department in Xi'an, China. Each patient gave 8.5 to 9.5 milliliters of peripheral blood, collected in an EDTA anticoagulant tube. Ficoll Paque Plus density gradient separation was used to isolate PBMCs, and no further T cell sorting was performed. RNA quality was checked with an Agilent 2100 Bioanalyzer and agarose gel, and concentration with a NanoDrop 2000. The sample was also reused in another study, on T cells in Graves' hyperthyroidism and ophthalmopathy. Per the second study: Graves' hyperthyroidism was defined as stable when no progression to ophthalmopathy occurred over 18 months of follow-up. The hyperthyroidism patients were between 18 and 65 years old and newly diagnosed, with a disease duration of less than 2 months. Any patient with an uncontrolled infection, another autoimmune disease, pregnancy or lactation was excluded. Diagnoses relied on clinical symptoms, serum thyroxine and TRAb, thyroid ultrasound and orbital computed tomography. The first round of RT-PCR for the TCR CDR3 was performed with the HTBI primer set and the Qiagen OneStep RT-PCR kit. Most expanded thyroid clonotypes (frequency above 0.001) were also detected in blood, suggesting blood repertoires may reflect thyroid immune responses. Ophthalmopathy was separated from stable hyperthyroidism by a 13 V-J signature model, with around 90% sensitivity and approximately 81% specificity obtained in cross-validation and 80%/75% obtained in testing. In validation, the model predicted progression to ophthalmopathy with 55% to 71% sensitivity and approximately 78% specificity, a median of around six months before onset. To identify TCR V-J signatures that set the groups apart, the researchers used a discovery cohort of about a hundred patients, made up of 40 to 45 with Graves' ophthalmopathy and about 60 with stable Graves' hyperthyroidism. An independent validation cohort of 18 to 20 hyperthyroidism patients and approximately 15 patients who later progressed to ophthalmopathy tested prospective prediction of ophthalmopathy. For training and testing, the approximately 97 patients in the discovery cohort were randomly divided in a 7:3 ratio. In several Graves' hyperthyroidism patients, the study also compared T-cell repertoires from thyroid tissue with T-cell repertoires from blood. After sampling, hyperthyroidism patients received methimazole starting at 30 mg daily, and ophthalmopathy patients received high-dose intravenous methylprednisolone. Libraries were constructed in a second round of multiplex PCR, after which size selection and purification were carried out. Libraries were sequenced paired-end with 100 bp reads on an Illumina HiSeq2000. SOAPnuke was used to process the raw data, with reads discarded if the reads contained adapters or uncalled bases, had a mean Phred below 15, or lacked an exact constant-primer or identifier match. High-quality paired reads were merged with COPE v1.2.5, and unique nucleotide sequences were defined as clonotypes. MiTCR v1.1 was used to align clonotypes to the IMGT TRBV, TRBD and TRBJ reference segments. The analysis included only V-J combinations with a frequency above 0.0001, which together covered 99% to 99.2% of the repertoires. A TCS score was defined as the ratio of F50 (clonal expansion) to E x V (chaos), with BLOSUM62-based TCRdist applied between CDR3 peptides within each V-J. Welch's t-statistics and random forest reduced fewer than 550 V-J features to 13, which were used in a naive Bayes classifier (R e1071). Sample size was not statistically predetermined, and blinding of investigators to group allocation was not performed. According to the paper, TCR Vbeta CDR3 sequencing was carried out on 135 peripheral blood samples, which came from 40 to 45 ophthalmopathy, approximately 72 hyperthyroidism and approximately 17 progressor patients.

The sequences come from peripheral blood mononuclear cells (PBMCs), collected at new diagnosis, from a patient treated with antithyroid drugs. The TCR comes from a woman between 18 and 30 years old with Graves disease. Donor details come from another sample of the same person, matched by shared clones. This chain is built from TRBV29-1 and TRBJ2-1; 11 central nucleotides agree with TRBD2. CDR3 protein: CSVLAGDGNEQFF. The nucleotide sequence is given as TGCAGCGTACTAGCGGGAGATGGCAATGAGCAGTTCTTC.